This TCR beta chain was obtained from a study of blood T cell repertoires in COVID-19. Germline values: CDR1 SGHNT, CDR2 YYREEE (reference sequence). The CDR3 is 15 residues long. V lost 0 bases, J lost 10 bases, and 14 bases lay in between. The table came from immunoSEQ multiplex PCR; TCRdb's copy has only in-frame clones and leaves some out. The table records over 250,000 clones, around 87% of them present only once. This chain links TRBV5-4 with TRBJ1-6; no reliable D call. The sequenced sample was PBMCs or T cells enriched from blood (not recorded which). The source of this sequence is a young woman who had recovered from COVID-19. CDR3 residues: CASSLAGGSRSPLHF. The CDR3 DNA follows: TGTGCCAGCAGCTTGGCCGGCGGGAGTAGATCACCCCTCCACTTT.